This T cell receptor beta chain was recovered during a study of vaccination and CD4 T cells after COVID-19. The study's findings and limits: Spike mono-reactivity held for 304 of 307 vaccine-specific clones in convalescent patients.

In its sample, this clonotype was seen a few times. Antigen unknown. Germline CDR1 SNHLY, CDR2 FYNNEI. V shed 8 bases and J shed 2 bases, with 12 bases lying between them. The CDR3 runs to 13 residues. Treatment described: approximately nine-day PBMC culture with coronavirus spike peptide pools or control peptides (ViraFEST assay). The study sequenced cultured CD4+ T cell DNA using the Oncomine TCR Beta short-read assay. CD4+ T cells were cultured, and genomic DNA was extracted from them. TCRdb re-derived calls from the PCR reads in MiXCR, one entry per CDR3 protein. The profile shows roughly 15,000 distinct CDR3 sequences, roughly 60% of them singletons.

The chain is built from TRBV2 and TRBJ1-1; no definite D call. The material sequenced was CD4+ T cells from blood, cultured in vitro. The receptor was isolated from a human donor who had recovered from COVID-19. CDR3 residues: CASSLSPNTEAFF. The CDR3 DNA reads TGTGCCAGCTCCCTTAGCCCCAACACTGAAGCTTTCTTT.